Listed here are 23 T cell receptor beta chains from one sample, sequenced in a study of early T cells in non-severe SARS-CoV-2 infection. TCRdb re-analysed the 5' RACE reads in MiXCR, keeping a single row per CDR3 protein. This table has about 98,000 distinct CDR3 sequences, 14% appearing once. Sequencing was carried out using whole blood. Source of these receptors: an adult who was a healthcare worker with PCR-confirmed SARS-CoV-2 infection or an uninfected control (not recorded which).

This clonotype was counted a few times. The rearrangement joins TRBV6-2 or TRBV6-3 to TRBJ2-1; D is perhaps TRBD2 (6 bases). The CDR3 loop spans 17 amino acids. Germline V gene sequence: CDR1 MNHEY, CDR2 SVGEGT. V was clipped by 6 bases and J by 0 bases, with 18 bases between them. This chain's CDR3 is CASRSNREWSSYNEQFF. DNA for the CDR3: TGTGCCAGCAGGTCGAATCGGGAGTGGAGCTCCTACAATGAGCAGTTCTTC.

The V call is TRBV9, the J call TRBJ2-7; no clear D gene. CDR1 and CDR2 from the germline V gene are SGDLS and YYNGEE. Trimming removed 0 bases at V and 2 bases at J, with 9 bases between. This CDR3 is 14 amino acids long. Here the CDR3 DNA reads TGTGCCAGCAGCGTAGAGGCAGATACCTACGAGCAGTACTTC. Translation: CASSVEADTYEQYF. Based on the CDR3 plus reference TRBV9 and TRBJ2-7, the full variable domain is DSGVTQTPKHLITATGQRVTLRCSPRSGDLSVYWYQQSLDQGLQFLIQYYNGEERAKGNILERFSAQQFPDLHSELNLSSLELGDSALYFCASSVEADTYEQYFGPGTRLTVT.

The genes are TRBV7-6 and TRBJ2-7; TRBD1 matches at 8 bases. The CDR3 sequence is 15 residues long. The germline gives CDR1 SGHVS, CDR2 FNYEAQ. V trimming: 5 bases; J trimming: 7 bases; junction bases outside the gene matches: 13. CDR3 coding DNA: TGTGCCAGCAGCCTACGGACAGGGCCCTCTCGGGAGCAGTACTTC. This encodes CASSLRTGPSREQYF.

This clonotype was recorded many times. The rearrangement links TRBV18 to TRBJ1-1; D unresolved. This CDR3 spans 13 amino acids. Per germline, CDR1 KGHSH and CDR2 LQKENI. The V end was cut by 6 bases, the J end by 2 bases, with 10 bases between. The CDR3 spells CASSRTANTEAFF. CDR3 DNA: TGTGCCAGCTCCCGGACGGCAAACACTGAAGCTTTCTTT.

The chain has TRBV27 and TRBJ1-2, with D unclear. The ends were cut back, 5 bases at V and 4 bases at J, with 8 bases in the middle. CDR1 is MNHEY and CDR2 is SMNVEV in the germline V gene (reference sequence). The CDR3 sequence is 12 residues long. The CDR3 here is CASSKPGYGYTF. The CDR3 DNA is TGTGCCAGCAGTAAGCCAGGCTATGGCTACACCTTC.

The chain combines TRBV5-8 with TRBJ2-7; D not resolved. V lost 4 bases and J 1 base, leaving 12 bases between the germline ends. Germline assignment: CDR1 SGHTS and CDR2 YDEGEE. The CDR3 covers 14 residues. The CDR3: CASSVGPISYEQYF. The CDR3 region has the DNA TGTGCCAGCAGCGTTGGGCCCATTTCCTACGAGCAGTACTTC. Variable domain in full (rest from reference TRBV5-8 and TRBJ2-7): EAGVTQSPTHLIKTRGQQATLRCSPISGHTSVYWYQQALGLGLQFLLWYDEGEERNRGNFPPRFSGRQFPNYSSELNVNALELEDSALYLCASSVGPISYEQYFGPGTRLTVT.

The rearrangement joins TRBV30 to TRBJ1-2; D is perhaps TRBD1 (5 bases). The germline V and J ends were trimmed by 5 bases and 7 bases, with 20 bases remaining between them. The germline gives CDR1 GTSNPN, CDR2 SVGIG (reference sequence). The CDR3 is 14 residues long. The CDR3 DNA is TGTGCCTGGGGGGGTTACGGAACCTCTCGTGGCTACACCTTC. Amino acid sequence: CAWGGYGTSRGYTF.

This clonotype was seen many times. The gene calls are TRBV4-1 and TRBJ1-4, with D perhaps matching TRBD1 (6 bases). V shed 0 bases and J shed 10 bases, with 9 bases lying between them. The CDR3 has 13 residues. Germline values: CDR1 MGHRA, CDR2 YSYEKL. Here the CDR3 DNA reads TGCGCCAGCAGCCAAGAGGGGGCTGGAAAACTGTTTTTT. Translated: CASSQEGAGKLFF.

This clonotype was detected only a few times. The chain links TRBV28 to TRBJ2-4; no reliable D call. The CDR3 is 15 amino acids. The ends were cut back, 4 bases at V and 4 bases at J, with 14 bases in the middle. The V gene's germline CDR1 is MDHEN and CDR2 SYDVKM. CDR3 sequence: CASSWATDGKNIQYF. Written as DNA, the CDR3 is TGTGCCAGCAGTTGGGCCACGGACGGGAAAAACATTCAGTACTTC.

The rearrangement uses TRBV28 and TRBJ2-4, with 14 nucleotides matching TRBD2. The germline CDR1 and CDR2 sequences are MDHEN and SYDVKM. The CDR3 covers 16 residues. The V segment lost 5 bases and the J segment 6 bases; nucleotides outside the gene matches: 6. The CDR3 spells CASSTPGTSGRNIQYF. CDR3 coding DNA: TGTGCCAGCAGTACTCCCGGGACTAGCGGGAGAAACATTCAGTACTTC. Full variable domain (rest looked up from reference TRBV28 and TRBJ2-4): DVKVTQSSRYLVKRTGEKVFLECVQDMDHENMFWYRQDPGLGLRLIYFSYDVKMKEKGDIPEGYSVSREKKERFSLILESASTNQTSMYLCASSTPGTSGRNIQYFGAGTRLSVL.

V usage is TRBV29-1 and J usage is TRBJ2-3; D might be TRBD1 or TRBD2, each matching 5 bases. This CDR3 is 13 amino acids long. In germline, CDR1 is SQVTM, CDR2 ANQGSEA. V lost 7 bases and J 2 bases, leaving 13 bases between the germline ends. CDR3 loop: CSADGAYTDTQYF. The CDR3 DNA sequence: TGCAGCGCGGACGGGGCTTACACAGATACGCAGTATTTT.

In its sample, this clonotype was seen a few times. The V gene is TRBV12-5, the J gene TRBJ2-1; no clear D. This CDR3 is built from 16 residues. Germline CDR1 and CDR2: LGHNT and FRNRAP. Trimming removed 5 bases at V and 3 bases at J, with 17 bases between. This chain's CDR3 is CASGPVWSAHYNEQFF. DNA of the CDR3: TGTGCTAGTGGTCCCGTTTGGAGCGCCCACTACAATGAGCAGTTCTTC.

CDR3 in amino acids: CASSLTGLAVYSTQYF. CDR3 nucleotide sequence: TGTGCCAGCAGTTTGACGGGACTAGCGGTATATAGTACGCAGTATTTT. The V call is TRBV27, the J call TRBJ2-3, with 11 positions matching TRBD2. The CDR3 is 16 residues long. Looked up from germline, CDR1 is MNHEY and CDR2 is SMNVEV (reference sequence). After removal of 3 bases from V and 8 bases from J, the junction contained 10 bases not matched to a gene.

The J gene is TRBJ2-3, the V gene TRBV11-3; D is uncertain. Germline CDR1 and CDR2: SGHNT and YENEEA. The V gene lost 1 base and the J gene lost 3 bases, with 11 bases spanning the gap. CDR3 length: 15 residues. DNA for the CDR3: TGTGCCAGCAGCTTAGGGACGGTGAGGACAGATACGCAGTATTTT. It codes for CASSLGTVRTDTQYF.

V is TRBV11-2 and J is TRBJ1-6; D is uncertain. The V gene's germline CDR1 is SGHAT and CDR2 FQNNGV. The V end lost 4 bases, the J end lost 5 bases, and 12 bases lay between the germline ends. CDR3 length: 15 residues. The CDR3 sequence: CASSSRQRDNSPLHF. CDR3 coding DNA: TGTGCCAGCAGCTCTCGGCAGCGAGATAATTCACCCCTCCACTTT.

This clonotype was detected only a few times. The V and J genes are TRBV11-2 and TRBJ1-1; D remains unclear. Germline CDR1 reads SGHAT; CDR2 reads FQNNGV. The CDR3 is made up of 13 amino acids. Trimming took off 0 bases at V and 6 bases at J, with 8 bases between the two ends. Here the CDR3 DNA reads TGTGCCAGCAGCTTAGATCCTGTAGCTGAAGCTTTCTTT. It codes for CASSLDPVAEAFF. Full variable domain (missing parts from reference TRBV11-2 and TRBJ1-1): EAGVAQSPRYKIIEKRQSVAFWCNPISGHATLYWYQQILGQGPKLLIQFQNNGVVDDSQLPKDRFSAERLKGVDSTLKIQPAKLEDSAVYLCASSLDPVAEAFFGQGTRLTVV.

The rearrangement links TRBV27 to TRBJ1-1; the D is unclear. This CDR3 contains 15 residues. Per the germline V gene, CDR1 is MNHEY and CDR2 is SMNVEV (reference sequence). V lost 7 bases and J lost 0, with 15 bases in between. The CDR3 DNA follows: TGTGCCAGCAACAAGTATGTGGGATTGAACACTGAAGCTTTCTTT. Translating gives CASNKYVGLNTEAFF.

This clonotype has only a few counts. V gene TRBV7-9 combines with J gene TRBJ2-7, with 7 bases lining up with TRBD2. This CDR3 region has 15 residues. The V and J ends lost 3 bases and 2 bases, in that order; junction bases with no gene match: 7. Germline values: CDR1 SEHNR, CDR2 FQNEAQ (reference sequence). CDR3 DNA: TGTGCCAGCAGCTTTTATAGGGAGGGCCCCTACGAGCAGTACTTC. Translating it yields CASSFYREGPYEQYF.

The chain is built from TRBV5-1 and TRBJ1-1, with a tentative D call TRBD1 (5 bases). Germline V gene data show CDR1 as SGHRS and CDR2 as YFSETQ. This CDR3 is 14 amino acids long. V was clipped by 0 bases and J by 3 bases, with 9 bases between them. CDR3 loop: CASSLGQPDTEAFF. The CDR3 DNA follows: TGCGCCAGCAGCTTGGGACAGCCCGACACTGAAGCTTTCTTT.

The V gene is TRBV18, the J gene TRBJ2-5, with D tentatively TRBD2 (5 bases). The CDR3 consists of 15 residues. Germline values: CDR1 KGHSH, CDR2 LQKENI. Deletions cut 8 bases from V and 2 bases from J, with 18 bases between. CDR3 bases: TGTGCCAGCCGTCTTTCCCGAGGGATACAAGAGACCCAGTACTTC. Protein: CASRLSRGIQETQYF.

This clonotype was seen more than once but under ten times. This sequence joins TRBV27 and TRBJ2-7; 10 nucleotides line up with TRBD1. Germline V gene data show CDR1 as MNHEY and CDR2 as SMNVEV (reference sequence). V shed 6 bases, J shed 5 bases, and the junction held 7 bases outside the gene matches. This CDR3 has 14 amino acids. CDR3 in amino acids: CASRRQGAMDEQYF. The CDR3 coding sequence is TGTGCCAGCAGACGACAGGGGGCCATGGACGAGCAGTACTTC.

Here the CDR3 reads CASSVRDPNTEAFF. In DNA form, the CDR3 reads TGTGCCAGCAGTGTGAGAGACCCGAACACTGAAGCTTTCTTT. This rearrangement joins TRBV2 to TRBJ1-1; D is unresolved. The CDR3 length is 14 residues. The germline V gene has CDR1 SNHLY and CDR2 FYNNEI. V was shortened by 4 bases and J by 1 base, with 10 bases between the two germline ends.

This clonotype was observed many times. The rearrangement uses TRBV6-5 and TRBJ1-2; D is undetermined. Germline V gene data show CDR1 as MNHEY and CDR2 as SVGAGI. V was pared by 4 bases and J by 1 base, with 13 bases between. The CDR3 spans 15 residues. CDR3 region: CASSLGGQDNYGYTF. The CDR3 coding sequence is TGTGCCAGCAGTTTGGGAGGCCAGGATAACTATGGCTACACCTTC.